The 14 T cell receptor beta chains below were found in one sample sequenced in a study of T-cell reconstitution after alpha-beta-depleted transplantation in children. Unique molecular identifiers tagged the TCRbeta library. TCRdb reanalysed the PCR reads using MiXCR and keeps one entry per CDR3 protein. The data hold hundreds of thousands of distinct CDR3 sequences, with about a tenth observed a single time. The sample in question was PBMCs from the stem cell graft donor, obtained from the stem cell graft. The receptors shown here come from a human donor who donated a stem cell graft to a child with acute lymphoblastic leukemia.

The chain carries TRBV7-2 and TRBJ2-5; TRBD1 aligns across 8 bases. CDR1 and CDR2 (germline): SGHTA, FQGNSA. The CDR3 contains 14 residues. Trimming removed 3 bases from V and 5 bases from J; junction bases left unmatched: 5. The CDR3 spells CASSLQGARETQYF. In nucleotides, the CDR3 is TGTGCCAGCAGCTTGCAGGGGGCGCGCGAGACCCAGTACTTC.

The chain couples TRBV20-1 to TRBJ2-7; 11 positions match TRBD2. CDR3 size: 16 residues. V dropped 1 base and J dropped 2; count of bases not matched to a gene: 7. The germline gives CDR1 DFQATT, CDR2 SNEGSKA (reference sequence). CDR3 region: CSARVPSGGPAYEQYF. The DNA for the CDR3 is TGCAGTGCTAGAGTCCCTAGCGGGGGGCCCGCCTACGAGCAGTACTTC.

The sample holds a few counts of this clonotype. The V and J genes are TRBV6-5 and TRBJ1-5; no definite D call. This CDR3 comprises 14 residues. V was shortened by 4 bases and J by 4 bases, with 11 bases between the two germline ends. Germline lookup yields CDR1 MNHEY and CDR2 SVGAGI. The DNA of the CDR3 is TGTGCCAGCAGTTCTCGACCAAAAAATCAGCCCCAGCATTTT. Translation gives CASSSRPKNQPQHF.

This clonotype was picked up many times. The rearrangement links TRBV5-1 to TRBJ1-4, with D perhaps matching TRBD1 (5 bases). Germline CDR1 is SGHRS and CDR2 is YFSETQ. The length of the CDR3 is 14 residues. V gave up 2 bases and J gave up 3 bases, with 8 bases separating them. The CDR3 DNA follows: TGCGCCAGCAGCTTATCAGGGTCTAATGAAAAACTGTTTTTT. Its translation: CASSLSGSNEKLFF.

This clonotype was found a few times. The DNA is left out, because the CDR3 cannot be placed on it with certainty; the CDR3 is given as TCRdb lists it. This chain uses TRBV7-5 with TRBJ1-1; the table's TRBD1 call for D was not verified on the DNA. TRBV7-5 is a pseudogene locus. The CDR3 is 21 residues long, ends included. The CDR3 loop is CISVSDLSFTQPTQPNTEAFF.

The sample holds many counts of this clonotype. This sequence joins TRBV12-3 or TRBV12-4 and TRBJ2-7; weak D call: TRBD1 (7 bases). With 6 bases removed from V and 2 bases from J, the gap between germline ends came to 14 bases. The CDR3 is made up of 14 amino acids. The CDR3 loop is CASRTGRNPYEQYF. CDR3 sequence (DNA): TGTGCCAGCAGGACAGGGAGGAACCCCTACGAGCAGTACTTC.

This clonotype was observed a few times. The rearrangement uses TRBV12-3 or TRBV12-4 and TRBJ1-5; D is unresolved. V gave up 1 base and J gave up 3 bases, with 7 bases separating them. The CDR3 totals 14 residues. CDR3 protein: CASSLGPINQPQHF. The CDR3 DNA is TGTGCCAGCAGTTTAGGTCCTATCAATCAGCCCCAGCATTTT.

This sequence joins TRBV4-1 and TRBJ1-2; 11 nucleotides agree with TRBD1. Germline V gene sequence: CDR1 MGHRA, CDR2 YSYEKL. With 2 bases clipped from V and 4 bases from J, the junction kept 3 bases outside the gene matches. The CDR3 has 15 residues. The CDR3 DNA reads TGCGCCAGCAGCCAAAGGGACAGGGGGGCCTATGGCTACACCTTC. Protein sequence: CASSQRDRGAYGYTF.

This clonotype was found a few times. The DNA of the CDR3 is TGCAGTGCCCGCAAGCCCGCAGGGGACACTGAAGCTTTCTTT. This encodes CSARKPAGDTEAFF. The chain links TRBV20-1 to TRBJ1-1, with a possible D match to TRBD1 (6 bases). Germline V lookup: CDR1 DFQATT, CDR2 SNEGSKA (reference sequence). Trimming took off 6 bases at V and 3 bases at J, with 17 bases between the two ends. The CDR3 totals 14 residues.

CDR3 region: CASSLTRLAGSLNIQYF. CDR3 in DNA: TGTGCCAGCAGCCTAACCCGACTAGCGGGGTCTTTAAACATTCAGTACTTC. The rearrangement links TRBV3-1 to TRBJ2-4; 11 bases agree with TRBD2. The V gene end was trimmed by 4 bases and the J gene end by 6 bases; junction bases not matched to a gene: 11. The CDR3 totals 17 residues. The germline gives CDR1 LGHDT, CDR2 YNNKEL (reference sequence).

J is TRBJ2-3 and V is TRBV10-2; D perhaps matches TRBD2 (6 bases). Deletions cut 7 bases from V and 0 bases from J, with 20 bases between. Germline V gives CDR1 WSHSY, CDR2 SAAADI. The CDR3 sequence is 17 residues long. The chain's CDR3 is CASTDIKTGTSTDTQYF. CDR3 coding DNA: TGCGCCAGCACCGACATAAAAACGGGGACTAGCACAGATACGCAGTATTTT.

V gene TRBV10-3 combines with J gene TRBJ1-3; 10 bases are a match to TRBD1. CDR3 length: 22 amino acids. The germline V gene has CDR1 ENHRY and CDR2 SYGVKD. Germline trimming cut 3 bases from V and 0 bases from J; bases unmatched to any gene: 20. CDR3 protein: CAISESFPGQGKDGLSGNTIYF. CDR3 sequence (DNA): TGTGCCATCAGTGAAAGTTTTCCGGGACAGGGGAAGGATGGTCTCTCTGGAAACACCATATATTTT.

This clonotype was recorded many times. The V call is TRBV5-5, the J call TRBJ1-6; TRBD1 matches at 8 bases. The length of the CDR3 is 15 residues. J lost 14 bases, V lost 6 bases, and 16 bases had no gene match. Germline-derived CDR1 and CDR2 are SGHKS and YYEKEE (reference sequence). CDR3 in amino acids: CASTSDVTGARALHF. CDR3 bases: TGTGCCAGCACCTCTGATGTGACAGGGGCAAGGGCCCTCCACTTT. Complete variable domain (other parts from reference TRBV5-5 and TRBJ1-6): DAGVTQSPTHLIKTRGQQVTLRCSPISGHKSVSWYQQVLGQGPQFIFQYYEKEERGRGNFPDRFSARQFPNYSSELNVNALLLGDSALYLCASTSDVTGARALHFGNGTRLTVT.

This clonotype was observed at least ten times. This rearrangement joins TRBV3-1 to TRBJ1-5; D gene uncertain. V was trimmed by 4 bases and J by 0 bases, leaving 7 bases between them. The germline gives CDR1 LGHDT, CDR2 YNNKEL (reference sequence). This CDR3 has 14 residues. For the CDR3, the DNA is TGTGCCAGCAGCCCGGTTCATAGCAATCAGCCCCAGCATTTT. This sequence encodes CASSPVHSNQPQHF.